This T cell receptor (beta chain) was found in a study of low-dose radiotherapy and immunotherapy resistance in tumors (dated 2022 in TCRdb). Looking at the study overall: In Cohort 1, each fraction delivered 0.5 Gy every 2 weeks, and the prescribed total PTV dose was 6.5 Gy. Cohort 2 received 1 Gy per fraction every two weeks, with a total of 13 Gy over 26 weeks. Patients were given nivolumab as a 240 mg flat dose every two weeks and ipilimumab at 1 mg/kg every six weeks, with both drugs delivered intravenously. Intravenous cyclophosphamide at 200 mg/m2 was administered every two weeks, one day ahead of each radiation and immunotherapy administration. Patients took aspirin 300 mg orally once daily for four cycles, starting on cycle 1 day 1. The trial did not randomize participants into treatment groups. The translational analysis covered eight patients: three from the first dose cohort and the first five from the second dose cohort.

As encoded in the germline V gene, CDR1 is SGHVS while CDR2 is FNYEAQ. V drops 2 bases and J drops 6 bases, leaving 10 bases in between. The CDR3, from cysteine to phenylalanine, totals 13 residues. Left in the record is the CDR3 DNA by itself, 39 bases read in frame from the first base. The donors came from RACIN, which was a single-arm phase I dose-escalation trial that paired nivolumab and ipilimumab with aspirin, low-dose cyclophosphamide and low-dose radiotherapy. Patients with advanced, TIL-negative solid tumors were considered eligible. First-strand cDNA was synthesized with Superscript III and a set of TRAV- and TRBV-specific primers, covering both TCRalpha and TCRbeta chains. TCRs were amplified for about 20 PCR cycles with Phusion, using a constant-region primer paired with the adapter attached to the V primers. The isolated mRNA was amplified using the MessageAmp II aRNA Amplification Kit, with in vitro transcription performed for approximately 16 hours at 37 degrees C. The Dynabeads mRNA DIRECT Purification Kit was used to isolate the mRNA for TCR sequencing. Indexed Illumina adapters were added in a second Phusion PCR of around 25 cycles, after which AMPure XP beads were used to purify the products. The original methods were these. Custom Perl scripts pooled TCR sequences encoding the same protein, removed out-of-frame sequences and computed each clonotype's abundance. The analysis excluded TCR sequences that were supported by just one read. The metrics used to describe the repertoires included Shannon entropy, Gini index, clonality, richness, and the frequency of TCRs shared between repertoires. Clones were called with MiXCR by TCRdb after fastp trimmed the public reads at Q25, and only in-frame beta chains were retained. Every entry covers one CDR3 protein and lists the most common genes and DNA from its rows. These V and J calls originate from TCRdb's pipeline instead of the authors' own analysis. The sample records about 11,000 distinct CDR3 sequences, around half of which are singletons. 8.1% of the sample is held by the ten biggest clonotypes.

A note on this clonotype: There is no known antigen for this receptor. The input lacks base qualities; no much larger clone sits a single base away.

This clonotype was sampled from a human donor with advanced metastatic prostate, ovarian, gallbladder or colorectal cancer (not recorded which). This table probably holds off-target reads from a library built for another chain. In this chain, TRBV7-6 is recombined with TRBJ1-1, with no reliable assignment of the D segment. The CDR3 region has the sequence CASSLTRESEAFF. Read as DNA, the sequence is TGTGCCAGCAGCTTAACCCGGGAATCTGAAGCTTTCTTT.